A single sample is the source of the 4 T cell receptor beta chains below, sequenced in a study of regulatory T cells in long-lasting Graves disease. Time point reported: newly diagnosed GD, antithyroid drugs for less than 3 months. The authors made the TCR library using RNA they extracted from PBMCs. Construction of the TCR beta libraries employed iRepertoire HTBI primers in conjunction with Arm-PCR of CDR3 regions. TCRdb re-called the multiplex PCR reads through MiXCR, storing one row per CDR3 protein. The table records around 400,000 distinct CDR3 sequences, approximately 16% of them present only once. The sample also formed part of further work on T cells in Graves' hyperthyroidism and ophthalmopathy.

The source material was peripheral blood mononuclear cells (PBMCs), sampled at new diagnosis, from a patient treated with antithyroid drugs. These receptors were collected from a woman between 40 and 50 years old with Graves disease.

Many counts were recorded for this clonotype. The chain uses TRBV4-1 and TRBJ2-2, with D perhaps given as TRBD1 or TRBD2 (7 bases each). Germline V gene sequence: CDR1 MGHRA, CDR2 YSYEKL. CDR3 length equals 16 residues. Trimming stripped 2 bases from V and 1 base from J, with 11 bases between. Here the CDR3 reads CASSQQGGLNTGELFF. The CDR3 bases are TGCGCCAGCAGCCAACAGGGGGGGTTGAACACCGGGGAGCTGTTTTTT.

The table lists this clonotype with many counts. One junction end does not reproduce the germline sequence, and a read error may be involved. This chain links TRBV2 with TRBJ2-1; D remains ambiguous. Germline V gene lookup returns CDR1 SNHLY and CDR2 FYNNEI. The CDR3 runs to 11 residues. The CDR3 nucleotides are TGTGCCAGCAGTGAACGGCAAACAAGTCTCTTC. Its protein is CASSERQTSLF.

Turning to this clonotype: A much larger clone is a single base away; this may be a read error. The V and J genes are TRBV9 and TRBJ1-1; weak D call: TRBD1 (5 bases). Germline CDR1 is SGDLS and CDR2 is YYNGEE. The CDR3 is made up of 15 amino acids. The CDR3 DNA reads as TGTGCCAGCAGCGTAGTGCCCCAGGGCGTCACTGAAGCTCTCTTT. Encoded protein: CASSVVPQGVTEALF. The variable domain in full, completed from reference TRBV9 and TRBJ1-1, reads DSGVTQTPKHLITATGQRVTLRCSPRSGDLSVYWYQQSLDQGLQFLIQYYNGEERAKGNILERFSAQQFPDLHSELNLSSLELGDSALYFCASSVVPQGVTEALFGQGTRLTVV.

At least ten counts were recorded for this clonotype. The chain couples TRBV6-2 or TRBV6-3 to TRBJ1-1; no clear D gene. Germline V gene sequence: CDR1 MNHEY, CDR2 SVGEGT. The CDR3 length is 16 residues. V was shortened by 3 bases and J by 0 bases, with 14 bases between the two germline ends. The CDR3 loop reads CASSYPPNRLNTEAFF. In DNA form, the CDR3 reads TGTGCCAGCAGTTATCCGCCGAACAGATTGAACACTGAAGCTTTCTTT.